These 32 T cell receptor beta chains came from one sample sequenced in a study of identical twins. TCRdb re-called the 5' RACE reads through MiXCR, storing one row per CDR3 protein. Of 200,000 to 250,000 distinct CDR3 sequences in the sample, 6% to 8.5% were seen once. This same sample was also taken into another study, of yellow fever vaccine responses in identical twins.

The sample consisted of CD8+ T cells sorted from blood. These receptors all come from a woman aged 18-35 years in good health.

This clonotype was observed many times. The chain combines TRBV29-1 with TRBJ2-1, with D possibly matching TRBD2 (6 bases). Germline loops: CDR1 SQVTM, CDR2 ANQGSEA. Trimming cost V 3 bases and J 7 bases, with 7 bases left between them. The CDR3 contains 11 residues. The DNA of the CDR3 is TGCAGCGTTGAGGGGGGAAATGAGCAGTTCTTC. Translated, it gives CSVEGGNEQFF.

At least ten counts were recorded for this clonotype. V gene TRBV25-1 combines with J gene TRBJ2-7; D perhaps matches TRBD2 (6 bases). Germline V gene sequence: CDR1 MGHDK, CDR2 SYGVNS. The CDR3 is 15 amino acids. Trimming removed 5 bases from V and 5 bases from J, with 19 bases in between. The CDR3 DNA reads as TGTGCCAGCAGTCCCCCCGCGGGATGGAAGAACGAGCAGTACTTC. Its protein is CASSPPAGWKNEQYF.

The sample holds many counts of this clonotype. The CDR3, as DNA: TGTGCCAGCAGCCTGGGACAGGGCTACACAATTCAGTCAGATACGCAGTATTTT. This gives the protein CASSLGQGYTIQSDTQYF. The chain links TRBV11-1 to TRBJ2-3; 9 bases map to TRBD1. The CDR3 loop spans 18 amino acids. Germline V gene lookup returns CDR1 SGHAT and CDR2 FQDESV (reference sequence). The junction had 16 bases not matched to a gene; V was cut back by 5 bases and J by 4 bases.

This clonotype was counted between two and nine times. The chain couples TRBV27 to TRBJ1-2, with 7 bases lining up with TRBD1. CDR3 size: 15 residues. Germline V gene lookup returns CDR1 MNHEY and CDR2 SMNVEV (reference sequence). V lost 3 bases to trimming and J lost 7 bases; unmatched junction nucleotides: 11. The CDR3 DNA reads as TGTGCCAGCAGTTTTAGGACAGGACCCTTGGCTGGCTACACCTTC. Residues: CASSFRTGPLAGYTF.

The J gene is TRBJ2-2, the V gene TRBV5-6; D ambiguous. Germline V lookup: CDR1 SGHDT, CDR2 YYEEEE. V was clipped by 1 base and J by 2 bases, with 18 bases between them. The CDR3 covers 18 residues. The DNA of the CDR3 is TGTGCCAGCAGCTTGAACGGGTGGACGGAACCCAACACCGGGGAGCTGTTTTTT. Its protein product is CASSLNGWTEPNTGELFF.

This chain uses TRBV7-9 with TRBJ2-5; D gene ambiguous. With 4 bases removed from V and 7 bases from J, the gap between germline ends came to 13 bases. The germline gives CDR1 SEHNR, CDR2 FQNEAQ (reference sequence). The CDR3 spans 13 residues. The CDR3 sequence: CASSSERVRTQYF. In DNA, the CDR3 is TGTGCCAGCAGCTCAGAAAGGGTTCGGACCCAGTACTTC.

This clonotype showed up many times. The rearrangement uses TRBV10-2 and TRBJ2-4; D uncertain. CDR3 length: 15 amino acids. Germline CDR1 WSHSY, CDR2 SAAADI. Trimming removed 0 bases from V and 4 bases from J, with 10 bases in between. The DNA for the CDR3 is TGCGCCAGCAGTGAGTCGAACCTACCGAAAAACATTCAGTACTTC. Protein product: CASSESNLPKNIQYF.

This clonotype was found many times. The CDR3 sequence is CASSFSWISNQPQHF. CDR3 bases: TGTGCCAGCAGTTTTTCGTGGATAAGCAATCAGCCCCAGCATTTT. J is TRBJ1-5 and V is TRBV28; no firm D call. CDR3 length: 15 residues. V gave up 3 bases and J gave up 1 base, with 10 bases separating them. Germline V CDR1 and CDR2: MDHEN, SYDVKM.

This clonotype came up a few times. The V and J genes are TRBV9 and TRBJ2-1; TRBD1 is a possible D gene (5 bases). Germline-derived CDR1 and CDR2 are SGDLS and YYNGEE. The V gene lost 0 bases and the J gene lost 5 bases, with 9 bases spanning the gap. The CDR3 is 14 amino acids. The CDR3 sequence: CASSVDGQNNEQFF. The CDR3 DNA reads TGTGCCAGCAGCGTAGACGGACAAAACAATGAGCAGTTCTTC.

In its sample, this clonotype was seen many times. The chain is built from TRBV5-1 and TRBJ2-1; 8 positions agree with TRBD1. The CDR3 extends over 18 amino acids. J gave up 12 bases and V 0 bases, and 20 bases lay outside the gene matches. CDR1 is SGHRS and CDR2 is YFSETQ in the germline V gene. The CDR3 DNA sequence: TGCGCCAGCAGCTTGGTTCGATCGGTGACAGGGGCTACAAACGGGCAGTTCTTC. It yields the protein CASSLVRSVTGATNGQFF. Full variable domain (rest looked up from reference TRBV5-1 and TRBJ2-1): KAGVTQTPRYLIKTRGQQVTLSCSPISGHRSVSWYQQTPGQGLQFLFEYFSETQRNKGNFPGRFSGRQFSNSRSEMNVSTLELGDSALYLCASSLVRSVTGATNGQFFGPGTRLTVL.

A few counts support this clonotype. The chain couples TRBV7-8 to TRBJ2-5; 8 nucleotides agree with TRBD2. The germline CDR1 and CDR2 sequences are SGHVS and FQNEAQ. The CDR3 contains 15 residues. J lost 2 bases, V lost 5 bases, and 7 bases had no gene match. In DNA form, the CDR3 reads TGTGCCAGCAGCCCGACGACTAGCGAGCAAGAGACCCAGTACTTC. It codes for CASSPTTSEQETQYF.

This chain connects TRBV9 to TRBJ1-2; D possibly corresponds to TRBD1 (5 bases). Trimming took 0 bases from V and 5 from J, leaving 8 bases between them. The CDR3 sequence is 13 residues long. Germline CDR1 and CDR2: SGDLS and YYNGEE. The CDR3 here is CASSVGREYGYTF. The CDR3, as DNA: TGTGCCAGCAGCGTAGGCAGGGAGTATGGCTACACCTTC. The full variable domain, in which reference TRBV9 and TRBJ1-2 provide the parts outside the CDR3, is DSGVTQTPKHLITATGQRVTLRCSPRSGDLSVYWYQQSLDQGLQFLIQYYNGEERAKGNILERFSAQQFPDLHSELNLSSLELGDSALYFCASSVGREYGYTFGSGTRLTVV.

This clonotype was counted many times. The chain joins TRBV12-3 or TRBV12-4 to TRBJ2-1; 8 nucleotides align to TRBD2. The V segment lost 1 base and the J segment 0 bases; nucleotides outside the gene matches: 2. This CDR3 spans 16 amino acids. CDR3 amino acids: CASSLGAGGSYNEQFF. The CDR3 DNA reads as TGTGCCAGCAGTTTAGGCGCGGGAGGCTCCTACAATGAGCAGTTCTTC.

This clonotype showed up just a few times. J is TRBJ2-1 and V is TRBV20-1, with 7 bases identical to TRBD2. The CDR3 is 17 amino acids. Germline assignment: CDR1 DFQATT and CDR2 SNEGSKA (reference sequence). The V and J ends lost 3 bases and 7 bases, in that order; junction bases with no gene match: 18. The CDR3 region has the DNA TGCAGTGCTAGTGATATTCGTTGGGAGGGCCTACTAAATGAGCAGTTCTTC. This sequence encodes CSASDIRWEGLLNEQFF.

This clonotype was picked up many times. J is TRBJ2-7 and V is TRBV10-2; tentative D call: TRBD2 (5 bases). The V and J ends lost 5 bases and 4 bases respectively, with 15 bases between them. The CDR3 has 14 amino acids. Germline values: CDR1 WSHSY, CDR2 SAAADI. The CDR3 region is CASSPGGRGYEQYV. The CDR3 coding sequence is TGCGCCAGCAGTCCCGGCGGGCGCGGGTACGAGCAGTACGTC.

This chain uses TRBV25-1 with TRBJ2-1; D is perhaps TRBD2 (10 bases). The CDR3 runs 19 residues. Trimming cost V 6 bases and J 5 bases, with 29 bases left between them. CDR1 is MGHDK and CDR2 is SYGVNS in the germline V gene. The CDR3 nucleotides read TGTGCCAGCAGCACTCACGGGACAGGGACTAGCGAGGGGAACAATGAGCAGTTCTTC. This gives the protein CASSTHGTGTSEGNNEQFF.

This clonotype was counted ten times or more. This chain uses TRBV12-3 or TRBV12-4 with TRBJ2-2; 11 bases agree with TRBD2. The CDR3 runs 16 residues. The J segment lost 4 bases and the V segment lost 5 bases, leaving 6 bases of the junction unmatched. CDR3 nucleotides: TGTGCCAGCAGTCCGGGACTAGCGGACGGCACCGGGGAGCTGTTTTTT. Residues: CASSPGLADGTGELFF.

V and J are TRBV20-1 and TRBJ2-1; 7 positions agree with TRBD2. Germline values: CDR1 DFQATT, CDR2 SNEGSKA (reference sequence). The CDR3 extends over 16 amino acids. V lost 6 bases and J lost 0; bases outside the gene matches: 11. The CDR3 sequence is CSAVPRAGSSYNEQFF. In DNA, the CDR3 is TGCAGTGCCGTCCCCCGAGCGGGGAGCTCCTACAATGAGCAGTTCTTC.

Only a few counts were recorded for this clonotype. The CDR3 DNA reads TGTGCCAGCAGTGAATATACAGGGAACACTGAAGCTTTCTTT. Its translation: CASSEYTGNTEAFF. The chain recombines TRBV25-1 with TRBJ1-1, with a tentative D call TRBD1 (5 bases). Trimming took 0 bases from V and 1 from J, leaving 6 bases between them. The length of the CDR3 is 14 residues. CDR1 is MGHDK, CDR2 SYGVNS, per germline.

The genes are TRBV4-1 and TRBJ1-6; D is undetermined. Germline CDR1 is MGHRA and CDR2 is YSYEKL. CDR3 length equals 15 residues. The V end was cut by 1 base, the J end by 7 bases, with 11 bases between. This chain's CDR3 is CASSQVVSQNSPLHF. The DNA for the CDR3 is TGCGCCAGCAGCCAAGTGGTGTCGCAAAATTCACCCCTCCACTTT.

This clonotype was seen ten or more times. The CDR3 protein is CASTHDRAGNTIYF. The CDR3 nucleotides are TGTGCCAGCACCCACGACAGGGCCGGAAACACCATATATTTT. The chain joins TRBV6-1 to TRBJ1-3, with 7 bases fitting TRBD1. From germline, CDR1 is MNHNS and CDR2 SASEGT. Losses at the gene ends were 7 bases for V and 4 bases for J; bases not matched to a gene: 7. The CDR3 is 14 amino acids.

This sequence joins TRBV23-1 and TRBJ2-1; 8 bases fit TRBD2. TRBV23-1 is sorted into the ORF group, with uncertain function. The CDR3 sequence is 11 residues long. With V trimmed by 11 bases and J by 7 bases, 4 bases remained unmatched. CDR3 residues: CAGTRTNEQFF. The DNA for the CDR3 is TGCGCCGGGACTAGGACGAATGAGCAGTTCTTC.

The chain is built from TRBV29-1 and TRBJ2-1; TRBD1 matches 7 bases. This CDR3 is 13 amino acids long. After removal of 3 bases from V and 6 bases from J, the junction contained 5 bases not matched to a gene. Germline V gene sequence: CDR1 SQVTM, CDR2 ANQGSEA. CDR3 in amino acids: CSVDVTGINEQFF. CDR3 coding DNA: TGCAGCGTTGATGTGACAGGGATCAATGAGCAGTTCTTC.

The chain has TRBV6-1 and TRBJ2-3; 10 bases agree with TRBD1. There are 17 residues in the CDR3. CDR1 and CDR2 (germline): MNHNS, SASEGT. J lost 1 base, V lost 5 bases, and 9 bases had no gene match. The DNA for the CDR3 is TGTGCCAGCAGTCAACCGCGACAGGGGGCCCGCACAGATACGCAGTATTTT. This gives the protein CASSQPRQGARTDTQYF.

The chain uses TRBV5-1 and TRBJ1-5, with TRBD1 matching 7 bases. This CDR3 contains 15 residues. The V and J ends lost 4 bases and 0 bases, in that order; junction bases with no gene match: 4. Per germline, CDR1 SGHRS and CDR2 YFSETQ. CDR3 nucleotide sequence: TGCGCCAGCAGCCTGTGGACAGGTAGCAATCAGCCCCAGCATTTT. Encoded protein: CASSLWTGSNQPQHF.

This clonotype has a count of ten or more. The gene calls are TRBV3-1 and TRBJ1-2, with D hard to call. This CDR3 has 13 amino acids. V lost 2 bases and J lost 8, with 12 bases in between. Germline CDR1 is LGHDT and CDR2 is YNNKEL (reference sequence). The CDR3 sequence is CASSQFTLGGYTF. CDR3 in DNA: TGTGCCAGCAGCCAATTCACTTTGGGGGGCTACACCTTC.

This clonotype was picked up many times. The CDR3 protein is CASSFPSGLIQETQYF. The CDR3 region has the DNA TGTGCCAGCAGCTTTCCTAGCGGGTTAATCCAAGAGACCCAGTACTTC. The chain is built from TRBV7-6 and TRBJ2-5, with TRBD2 matching 8 bases. Trimming at V came to 3 bases and at J to 1 base, leaving 7 bases not matched to a gene. Germline V gene data show CDR1 as SGHVS and CDR2 as FNYEAQ. The length of the CDR3 is 16 residues.

The gene calls are TRBV11-3 and TRBJ1-4; D unclear. Germline V gives CDR1 SGHNT, CDR2 YENEEA. The V and J ends lost 5 bases and 8 bases respectively, with 12 bases between them. CDR3 length equals 13 residues. The CDR3 is CASSRMMEEKLFF. In nucleotides, the CDR3 is TGTGCCAGCAGCCGCATGATGGAGGAAAAACTGTTTTTT.

This chain connects TRBV7-9 to TRBJ2-5, with D possibly TRBD1 on 6 matching bases. The CDR3 has 15 amino acids. The V end lost 5 bases, the J end lost 9 bases, and 22 bases lay between the germline ends. Germline-derived CDR1 and CDR2 are SEHNR and FQNEAQ (reference sequence). In nucleotides, the CDR3 is TGTGCCAGCAGCCACACTGGACAGCCTATGATGGCCCAGTACTTC. Translated: CASSHTGQPMMAQYF.

This clonotype was observed many times. The V call is TRBV6-2 or TRBV6-3, the J call TRBJ1-2; the D gene is possibly TRBD1 (6 bases). The CDR3 extends over 14 amino acids. V lost 0 bases, J lost 1 base, and 6 bases lay in between. Per germline, CDR1 MNHEY and CDR2 SVGEGT. The CDR3: CASSYSGGNYGYTF. The DNA of the CDR3 is TGTGCCAGCAGTTACTCAGGGGGTAACTATGGCTACACCTTC.

This clonotype has at least ten counts. The chain couples TRBV24-1 to TRBJ2-1, with D possibly called TRBD1 or TRBD2 (5 bases each). The CDR3 covers 15 residues. The V gene lost 0 bases and the J gene lost 4 bases, with 9 bases spanning the gap. Germline V gene lookup returns CDR1 KGHDR and CDR2 SFDVKD. The CDR3 spells CATSDLRDGYNEQFF. CDR3 nucleotides: TGTGCCACCAGTGATTTGCGGGACGGATACAATGAGCAGTTCTTC.

The chain links TRBV15 to TRBJ2-2; 10 bases fit TRBD2. CDR3 length: 18 amino acids. With 6 bases clipped from V and 4 bases from J, the junction kept 14 bases outside the gene matches. Looked up from germline, CDR1 is LNHNV and CDR2 is YYDKDF (reference sequence). CDR3 sequence: CATSAEIAGGSSTGELFF. CDR3 DNA sequence: TGTGCCACCAGTGCCGAAATAGCGGGGGGTAGTAGCACCGGGGAGCTGTTTTTT.